These T cell receptor beta chains were read from a single sample in a study of vaccination and CD4 T cells after COVID-19. What these receptors recognize is not known. From the PCR reads, TCRdb called clonotypes with MiXCR, one entry per CDR3 protein. The profile shows 9,500 to 15,000 distinct CDR3 sequences, over 55% of them singletons. What was sequenced was CD4+ T cells from blood, cultured in vitro. These receptors all come from a human donor who had recovered from COVID-19. The CDR3 runs from the conserved cysteine through the conserved F or W. A D gene is named only where the DNA matches it firmly. Some rows have no size entry. The others give once, few or many, or a class for an expanded clone.

J gene | V gene | clone size | D gene | CDR3 protein | CDR3 DNA
TRBJ1-1 | TRBV6-5 | . | . | CASSYGGLNTEAFF | TGTGCCAGCAGTTACGGGGGCTTGAACACTGAAGCTTTCTTT
TRBJ1-5 | TRBV20-1 | . | TRBD1 | CSATRMTGSQPQHF | TGCAGTGCTACGAGAATGACAGGGTCCCAGCCCCAGCATTTT
TRBJ2-3 | TRBV24-1 | . | TRBD2 | CATRHSGSSDTQYF | TGTGCCACCAGACATAGCGGGAGCTCAGATACGCAGTATTTT
TRBJ2-1 | TRBV5-4 | . | TRBD2 | CASSSTSASSYNEQFF | TGTGCCAGCAGCTCGACTAGCGCCAGCTCCTACAATGAGCAGTTCTTC
TRBJ1-5 | TRBV6-2/TRBV6-3 | . | . | CASSYGGQPQHF | TGTGCCAGCAGTTACGGGGGTCAGCCCCAGCATTTT
TRBJ2-3 | TRBV30 | . | . | CAWSRRGGDTQYF | TGTGCCTGGAGTCGGAGAGGGGGAGATACGCAGTATTTT
TRBJ2-4 | TRBV20-1 | . | TRBD1 | CSAEQGAHLDIQYF | TGCAGTGCGGAACAGGGGGCGCATCTGGACATTCAGTACTTC
TRBJ2-2 | TRBV20-1 | . | . | CSATREDLFTGELFF | TGCAGTGCCACCAGGGAGGACCTATTCACCGGGGAGCTGTTTTTT
TRBJ2-5 | TRBV7-2 | few | TRBD2 | CASSLGVGRASGQETQYF | TGTGCCAGCAGCTTAGGGGTAGGCAGGGCTAGCGGACAAGAGACCCAGTACTTC
TRBJ1-5 | TRBV5-6 | . | TRBD1 | CASSFDRAGQPQHF | TGTGCCAGCAGCTTCGACAGGGCAGGTCAGCCCCAGCATTTT
TRBJ2-7 | TRBV2 | . | TRBD1 | CASSQTGTGGYEQYF | TGTGCCAGCAGTCAAACCGGGACAGGGGGCTACGAGCAGTACTTC
TRBJ2-1 | TRBV20-1 | . | . | CSARDPLGNYNEQFF | TGCAGTGCTAGAGATCCCCTTGGCAACTACAATGAGCAGTTCTTC
TRBJ1-1 | TRBV7-6 | . | . | CASSSGPNTEAFF | TGTGCCAGCAGCTCGGGACCGAACACTGAAGCTTTCTTT
TRBJ1-2 | TRBV20-1 | few | TRBD1 | CSARVEGANYGYTF | TGCAGTGCTAGAGTTGAGGGGGCAAACTATGGCTACACCTTC
TRBJ2-2 | TRBV7-9 | . | TRBD2 | CASTDYPAGGAGELFF | TGTGCCAGCACCGACTACCCAGCGGGAGGCGCCGGGGAGCTGTTTTTT
TRBJ2-7 | TRBV6-2/TRBV6-3 | . | . | CASSYLQSYEQYF | TGTGCCAGCAGTTATCTTCAGTCCTACGAGCAGTACTTC
TRBJ2-7 | TRBV7-9 | . | TRBD2 | CASSLGTSGKNEQYF | TGTGCCAGCAGCTTAGGGACTAGCGGTAAGAACGAGCAGTACTTC
TRBJ1-5 | TRBV7-9 | . | . | CASSRDISNQPQHF | TGTGCCAGCAGCCGGGACATAAGCAATCAGCCCCAGCATTTT
TRBJ2-5 | TRBV7-9 | . | . | CAGRGSGAQETQYF | TGTGCCGGCCGCGGCAGCGGAGCGCAAGAGACCCAGTACTTC
TRBJ2-1 | TRBV6-5 | . | . | CASSASESNEQFF | TGTGCCAGCAGTGCTAGCGAGAGCAATGAGCAGTTCTTC
TRBJ2-5 | TRBV28 | few | TRBD2 | CASSLGGIETQYF | TGTGCCAGCAGTTTGGGGGGGATCGAGACCCAGTACTTC
TRBJ1-5 | TRBV6-5 | few | TRBD1 | CASSYTGTGESQPQHF | TGTGCCAGCAGTTACACCGGGACAGGGGAGAGCCAGCCCCAGCATTTT
TRBJ1-1 | TRBV7-9 | once | . | CASSLEGMGTEAFF | TGTGCCAGCAGCCTAGAAGGGATGGGCACTGAAGCTTTCTTT
TRBJ2-1 | TRBV2 | . | . | CASSDRRGNEQFF | TGTGCCAGCAGTGATAGAAGGGGCAATGAGCAGTTCTTC
TRBJ1-2 | TRBV19 | . | TRBD1 | CASRGGQGIYGYTF | TGTGCCAGTAGGGGAGGACAGGGGATCTATGGCTACACCTTC
TRBJ1-1 | TRBV28 | . | . | CASGPWTAMNTEAFF | TGTGCCAGCGGACCATGGACAGCCATGAACACTGAAGCTTTCTTT
TRBJ2-1 | TRBV20-1 | . | . | CSARLRSEQFF | TGCAGTGCTAGACTTCGGAGTGAGCAGTTCTTC
TRBJ2-2 | TRBV25-1 | . | TRBD1 | CASRRAGTANTGELFF | TGTGCCAGCAGAAGGGCCGGGACAGCGAACACCGGGGAGCTGTTTTTT
TRBJ1-5 | TRBV2 | . | . | CASSGSSGGNQPQHF | TGTGCCAGCAGTGGTTCATCAGGGGGCAATCAGCCCCAGCATTTT
TRBJ2-7 | TRBV6-4 | once | TRBD2 | CASSEVTSGRASYEQYF | TGTGCCAGCAGTGAAGTTACTAGCGGGAGAGCATCCTACGAGCAGTACTTC
TRBJ2-3 | TRBV20-1 | . | TRBD2 | CSATKILADTQYF | TGCAGTGCTACTAAAATACTAGCGGATACGCAGTATTTT
TRBJ2-3 | TRBV15 | few | TRBD2 | CATSATGTSGAFDTDTQYF | TGTGCCACCAGCGCCACGGGGACTAGCGGGGCTTTCGACACAGATACGCAGTATTTT
TRBJ2-3 | TRBV7-6 | . | . | CASSLYAGGVGTDTQYF | TGTGCCAGCAGTCTCTACGCCGGAGGTGTCGGGACAGATACGCAGTATTTT
TRBJ1-2 | TRBV29-1 | . | . | CSVEGQPHGYTF | TGCAGCGTTGAAGGGCAGCCCCATGGCTACACCTTC
TRBJ2-2 | TRBV7-2 | . | TRBD2 | CASSLLMTSPGELFF | TGTGCCAGCAGCCTCCTCATGACTAGCCCCGGGGAGCTGTTTTTT
TRBJ2-2 | TRBV7-2 | . | TRBD2 | CASSQGLAGVGTGELFF | TGTGCCAGCAGCCAGGGACTAGCGGGAGTCGGCACCGGGGAGCTGTTTTTT
TRBJ2-3 | TRBV25-1 | . | TRBD2 | CASSDVAGVADTQYF | TGTGCCAGCAGTGATGTAGCGGGAGTTGCAGATACGCAGTATTTT
TRBJ2-2 | TRBV19 | medium-sized | . | CASKENTGELFF | TGTGCCAGTAAGGAGAACACCGGGGAGCTGTTTTTT
TRBJ2-2 | TRBV19 | medium-sized | TRBD1 | CASSIDRAGELFF | TGTGCCAGTAGTATCGACAGGGCCGGGGAGCTGTTTTTT
TRBJ2-5 | TRBV7-6 | few | . | CASSLAGFQETQYF | TGTGCCAGCAGCTTAGCAGGATTCCAAGAGACCCAGTACTTC
TRBJ1-4 | TRBV20-1 | . | . | CSARDNTRGTRATLFF | TGCAGTGCTAGAGATAACACCAGGGGTACCAGGGCCACGCTGTTTTTT
TRBJ2-1 | TRBV10-3 | . | TRBD2 | CAISESPLAGGSEQFF | TGTGCCATCAGTGAGTCCCCACTAGCGGGTGGGTCTGAGCAGTTCTTC
TRBJ2-1 | TRBV5-4 | . | . | CASSLAGEQFF | TGTGCCAGCAGCTTGGCCGGTGAGCAGTTCTTC
TRBJ2-7 | TRBV6-1 | . | . | CASRSGYEQYF | TGTGCCAGCAGAAGCGGCTACGAGCAGTACTTC
TRBJ1-4 | TRBV7-2 | . | . | CASSISREEKLFF | TGTGCCAGCAGCATATCCAGGGAGGAAAAACTGTTTTTT